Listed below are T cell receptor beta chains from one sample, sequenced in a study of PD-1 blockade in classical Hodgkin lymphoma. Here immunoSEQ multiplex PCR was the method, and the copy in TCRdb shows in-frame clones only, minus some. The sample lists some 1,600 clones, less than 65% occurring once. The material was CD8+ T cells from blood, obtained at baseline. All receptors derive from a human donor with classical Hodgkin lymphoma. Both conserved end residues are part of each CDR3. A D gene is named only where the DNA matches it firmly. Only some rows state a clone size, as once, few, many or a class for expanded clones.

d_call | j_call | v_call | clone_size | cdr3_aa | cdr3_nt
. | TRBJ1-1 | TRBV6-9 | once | CASSIHSEAFF | TGTGCCAGCAGTATTCACAGTGAAGCTTTCTTT
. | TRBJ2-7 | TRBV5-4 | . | CASSLVSTRVEDEQYF | TGTGCCAGCAGCTTGGTGTCTACCCGGGTCGAGGACGAGCAGTACTTC
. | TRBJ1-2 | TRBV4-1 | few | CASSQDQGINYGYTF | TGCGCCAGCAGCCAAGATCAGGGGATTAACTATGGCTACACCTTC
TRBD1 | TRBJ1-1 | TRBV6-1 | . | CASSPGGVTEAFF | TGTGCCAGCAGCCCAGGGGGGGTCACTGAAGCTTTCTTT
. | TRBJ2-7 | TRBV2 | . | CASSQAAEQYF | TGTGCCAGCAGTCAAGCGGCTGAGCAGTACTTC
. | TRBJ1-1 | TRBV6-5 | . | CASSYWGEKAEAFF | TGTGCCAGCAGTTACTGGGGGGAAAAAGCTGAAGCTTTCTTT
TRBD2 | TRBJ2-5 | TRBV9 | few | CASSVATSAETQYF | TGTGCCAGCAGCGTAGCTACTAGCGCGGAGACCCAGTACTTC
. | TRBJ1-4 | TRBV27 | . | CASSFGGLPNEKLFF | TGTGCCAGCAGTTTCGGGGGCTTACCTAATGAAAAACTGTTTTTT
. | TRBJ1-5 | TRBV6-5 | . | CASSPGRPQHF | TGTGCCAGCAGCCCTGGGCGGCCCCAGCATTTT
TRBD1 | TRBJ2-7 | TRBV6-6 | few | CATLTGSEQYF | TGTGCCACCCTGACAGGGTCCGAGCAGTACTTC
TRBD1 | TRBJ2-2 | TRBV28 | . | CASSLGGQAAEELFF | TGTGCCAGCAGTCTGGGGGGACAGGCGGCGGAGGAGCTGTTTTTT
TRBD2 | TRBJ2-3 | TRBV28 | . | CASSLTSGGAADTQYF | TGTGCCAGCAGTTTGACTAGCGGGGGGGCGGCAGATACGCAGTATTTT
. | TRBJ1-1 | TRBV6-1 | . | CASRGGIYTEAFF | TGTGCCAGCAGGGGGGGGATATACACTGAAGCTTTCTTT
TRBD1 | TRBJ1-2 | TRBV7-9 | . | CASSFEGQASGYTF | TGTGCCAGCAGCTTCGAGGGACAGGCTTCTGGCTACACCTTC
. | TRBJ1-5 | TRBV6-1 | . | CASSESMWGQPQHF | TGTGCCAGCAGTGAATCGATGTGGGGTCAGCCCCAGCATTTT
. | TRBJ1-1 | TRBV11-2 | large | CASSPGGISEAFF | TGTGCCAGCAGCCCTGGGGGCATCTCTGAAGCTTTCTTT
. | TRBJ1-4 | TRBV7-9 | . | CASSPNLGGLYEKLFF | TGTGCCAGCAGTCCCAACCTCGGGGGATTGTATGAAAAACTGTTTTTT
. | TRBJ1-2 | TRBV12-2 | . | CASRFRGNRGYTF | TGTGCAAGTCGCTTCCGGGGGAATCGGGGCTACACCTTC
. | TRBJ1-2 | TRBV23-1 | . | CASSQGYGYTF | TGCGCCAGCAGTCAAGGCTATGGTTACACCTTC
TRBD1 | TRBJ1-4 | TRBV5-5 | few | CASSGQGATLEEKLFF | TGTGCCAGCAGCGGACAGGGGGCGACCCTGGAAGAAAAACTGTTTTTT
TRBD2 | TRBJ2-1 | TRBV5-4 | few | CASSLGTSFGNEQFF | TGTGCCAGCAGCTTGGGGACTAGCTTTGGGAATGAGCAGTTCTTC
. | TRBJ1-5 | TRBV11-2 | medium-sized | CASSLRADQPQHF | TGTGCCAGCAGCTTAAGGGCCGATCAGCCCCAGCATTTT
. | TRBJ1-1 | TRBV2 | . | CASNRLDTEAFF | TGTGCCAGCAATCGTTTGGACACTGAAGCTTTCTTT
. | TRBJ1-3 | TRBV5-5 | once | CASSLHQGQISSGNTIYF | TGTGCCAGCAGCTTGCATCAGGGTCAAATCTCCTCTGGAAACACCATATATTTT
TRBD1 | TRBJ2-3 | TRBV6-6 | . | CASLTGDTQYF | TGTGCCAGCTTGACAGGGGATACGCAGTATTTT
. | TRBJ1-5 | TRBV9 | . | CASSVTDGDQPQHF | TGTGCCAGCAGCGTAACCGACGGTGATCAGCCCCAGCATTTT
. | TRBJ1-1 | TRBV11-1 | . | CASSLGTEEAFF | TGTGCCAGCAGCCTCGGGACGGAAGAAGCTTTCTTT
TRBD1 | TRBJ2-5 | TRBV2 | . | CASSEATGPRKTQYF | TGTGCCAGCAGTGAGGCGACAGGGCCTAGGAAGACCCAGTACTTC
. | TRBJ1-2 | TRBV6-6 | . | CASSYGGEGYTF | TGTGCCAGCAGTTACGGGGGGGAGGGCTACACCTTC
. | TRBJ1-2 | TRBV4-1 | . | CASSPLGSSYGYTF | TGCGCCAGCAGCCCGCTGGGGAGCAGCTATGGCTACACCTTC